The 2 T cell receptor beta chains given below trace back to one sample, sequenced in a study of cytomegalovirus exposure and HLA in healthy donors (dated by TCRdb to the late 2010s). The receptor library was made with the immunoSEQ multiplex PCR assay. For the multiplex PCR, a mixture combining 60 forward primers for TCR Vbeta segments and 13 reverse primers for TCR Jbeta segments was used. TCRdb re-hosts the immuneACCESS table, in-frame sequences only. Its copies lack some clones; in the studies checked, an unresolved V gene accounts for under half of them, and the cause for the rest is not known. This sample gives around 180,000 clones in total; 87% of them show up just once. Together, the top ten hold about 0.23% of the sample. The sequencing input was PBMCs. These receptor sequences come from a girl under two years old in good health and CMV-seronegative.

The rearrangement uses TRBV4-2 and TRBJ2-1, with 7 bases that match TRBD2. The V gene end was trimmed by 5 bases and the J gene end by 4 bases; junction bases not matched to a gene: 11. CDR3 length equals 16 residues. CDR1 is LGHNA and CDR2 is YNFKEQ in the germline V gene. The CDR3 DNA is TGTGCCAGCAGCTCTATCCCTCGCGGGAGTTACAATGAGCAGTTCTTC. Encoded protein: CASSSIPRGSYNEQFF.

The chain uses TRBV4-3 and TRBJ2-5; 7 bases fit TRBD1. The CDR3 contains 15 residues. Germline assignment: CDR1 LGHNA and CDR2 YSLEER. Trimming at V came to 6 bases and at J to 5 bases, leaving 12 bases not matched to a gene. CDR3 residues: CASRQERGLGETQYF. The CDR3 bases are TGCGCCAGCAGACAGGAAAGGGGGCTCGGGGAGACCCAGTACTTC.